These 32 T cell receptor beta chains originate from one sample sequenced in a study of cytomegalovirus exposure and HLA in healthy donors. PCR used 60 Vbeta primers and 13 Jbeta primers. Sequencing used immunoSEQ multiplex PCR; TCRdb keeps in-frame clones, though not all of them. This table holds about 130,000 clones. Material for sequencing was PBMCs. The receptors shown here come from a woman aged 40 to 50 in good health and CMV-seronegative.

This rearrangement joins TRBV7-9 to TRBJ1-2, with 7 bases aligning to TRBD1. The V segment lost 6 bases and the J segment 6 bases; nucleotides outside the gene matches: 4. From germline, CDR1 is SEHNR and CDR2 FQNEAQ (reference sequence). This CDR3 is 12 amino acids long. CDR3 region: CASRGTVNGYTF. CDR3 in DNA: TGTGCCAGCAGGGGGACAGTGAATGGCTACACCTTC. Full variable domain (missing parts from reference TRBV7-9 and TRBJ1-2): DTGVSQNPRHKITKRGQNVTFRCDPISEHNRLYWYRQTLGQGPEFLTYFQNEAQLEKSRLLSDRFSAERPKGSFSTLEIQRTEQGDSAMYLCASRGTVNGYTFGSGTRLTVV.

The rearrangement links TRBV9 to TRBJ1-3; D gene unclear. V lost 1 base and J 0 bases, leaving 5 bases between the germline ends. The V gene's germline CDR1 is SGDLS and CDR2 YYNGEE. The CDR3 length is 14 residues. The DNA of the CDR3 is TGTGCCAGCAGCGTACCAGGCTCTGGAAACACCATATATTTT. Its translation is CASSVPGSGNTIYF.

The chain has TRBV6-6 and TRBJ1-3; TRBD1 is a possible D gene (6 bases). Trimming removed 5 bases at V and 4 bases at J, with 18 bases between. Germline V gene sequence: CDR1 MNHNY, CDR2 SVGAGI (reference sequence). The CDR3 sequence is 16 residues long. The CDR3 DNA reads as TGTGCCAGCAGTACAACCTCACAGGGCGCCGGAAACACCATATATTTT. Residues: CASSTTSQGAGNTIYF.

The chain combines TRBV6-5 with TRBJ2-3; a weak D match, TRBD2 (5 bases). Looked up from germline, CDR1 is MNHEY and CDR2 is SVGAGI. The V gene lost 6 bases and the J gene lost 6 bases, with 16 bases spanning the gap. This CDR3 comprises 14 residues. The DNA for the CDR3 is TGTGCCAGCAGCCGCGGACTTCCCTCGGATACGCAGTATTTT. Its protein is CASSRGLPSDTQYF.

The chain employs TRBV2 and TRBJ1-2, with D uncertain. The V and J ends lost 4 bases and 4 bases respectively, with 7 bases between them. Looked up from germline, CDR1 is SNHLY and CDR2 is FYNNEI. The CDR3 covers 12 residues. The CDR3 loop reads CASSGGVYGYTF. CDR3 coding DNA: TGTGCCAGCAGTGGGGGAGTCTATGGCTACACCTTC. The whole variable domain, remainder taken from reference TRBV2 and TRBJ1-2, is EPEVTQTPSHQVTQMGQEVILRCVPISNHLYFYWYRQILGQKVEFLVSFYNNEISEKSEIFDDQFSVERPDGSNFTLKIRSTKLEDSAMYFCASSGGVYGYTFGSGTRLTVV.

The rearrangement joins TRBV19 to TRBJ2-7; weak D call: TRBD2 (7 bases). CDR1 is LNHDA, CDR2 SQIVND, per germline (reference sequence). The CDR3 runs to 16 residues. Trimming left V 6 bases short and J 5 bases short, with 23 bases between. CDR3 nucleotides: TGTGCCAGTAGCACCCTCCGGGGGGCAGGGGCCCACGAGCAGTACTTC. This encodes CASSTLRGAGAHEQYF.

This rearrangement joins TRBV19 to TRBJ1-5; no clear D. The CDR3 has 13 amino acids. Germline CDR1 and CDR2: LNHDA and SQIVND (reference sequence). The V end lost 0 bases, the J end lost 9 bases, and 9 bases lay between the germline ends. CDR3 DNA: TGTGCCAGTAGTATAGACCCGTCGGGGCCCCAGCATTTT. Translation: CASSIDPSGPQHF.

For the CDR3, the DNA is TGTGCCAGCTCACCAAACAGGGGGCTTAGCGAGCAGTACTTC. Translating it yields CASSPNRGLSEQYF. V and J are TRBV18 and TRBJ2-7, with 9 positions matching TRBD1. The CDR3 runs to 14 residues. Germline V gene data show CDR1 as KGHSH and CDR2 as LQKENI. V shed 2 bases, J shed 6 bases, and the junction held 5 bases outside the gene matches.

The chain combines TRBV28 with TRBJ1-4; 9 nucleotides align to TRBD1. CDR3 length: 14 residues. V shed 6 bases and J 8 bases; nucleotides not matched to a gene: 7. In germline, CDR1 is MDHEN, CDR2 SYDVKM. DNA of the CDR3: TGTGCCAGCAGCTTGATCGGGACAGGGGAAAAACTGTTTTTT. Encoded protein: CASSLIGTGEKLFF.

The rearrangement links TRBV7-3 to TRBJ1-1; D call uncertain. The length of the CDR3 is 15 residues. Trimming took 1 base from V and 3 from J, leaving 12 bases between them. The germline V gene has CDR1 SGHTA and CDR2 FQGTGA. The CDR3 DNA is TGTGCCAGCAGCTTAAAGTCAGACTTGTACACTGAAGCTTTCTTT. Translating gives CASSLKSDLYTEAFF.

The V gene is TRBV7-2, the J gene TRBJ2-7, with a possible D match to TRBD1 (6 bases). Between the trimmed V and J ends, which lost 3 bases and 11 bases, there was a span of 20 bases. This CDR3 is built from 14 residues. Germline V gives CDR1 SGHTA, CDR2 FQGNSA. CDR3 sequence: CASSFSKQGAQEYF. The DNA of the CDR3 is TGTGCCAGCAGCTTTTCTAAACAGGGCGCGCAGGAGTACTTC.

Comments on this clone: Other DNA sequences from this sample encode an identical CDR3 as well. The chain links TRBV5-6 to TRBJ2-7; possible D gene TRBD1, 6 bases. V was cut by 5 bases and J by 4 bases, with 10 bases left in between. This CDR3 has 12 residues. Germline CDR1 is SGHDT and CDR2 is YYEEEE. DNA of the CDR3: TGTGCCAGCAGTTTACAGGGTTACGAGCAGTACTTC. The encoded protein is CASSLQGYEQYF.

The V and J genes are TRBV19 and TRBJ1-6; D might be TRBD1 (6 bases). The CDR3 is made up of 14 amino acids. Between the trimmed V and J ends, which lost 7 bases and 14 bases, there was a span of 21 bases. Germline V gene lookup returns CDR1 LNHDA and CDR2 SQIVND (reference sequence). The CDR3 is CASKQPGAPPTLHF. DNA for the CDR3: TGTGCCAGTAAACAGCCAGGGGCCCCTCCGACCCTCCACTTT.

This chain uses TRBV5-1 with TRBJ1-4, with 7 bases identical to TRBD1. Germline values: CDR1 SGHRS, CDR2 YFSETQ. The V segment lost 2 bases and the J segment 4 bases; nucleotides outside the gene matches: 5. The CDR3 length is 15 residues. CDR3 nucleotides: TGCGCCAGCAGCTTCTCAGGACAGGTTAATGAAAAACTGTTTTTT. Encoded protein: CASSFSGQVNEKLFF.

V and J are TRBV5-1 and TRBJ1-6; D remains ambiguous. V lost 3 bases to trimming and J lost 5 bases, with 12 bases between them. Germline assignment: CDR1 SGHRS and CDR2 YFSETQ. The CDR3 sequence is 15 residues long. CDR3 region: CASSSRTGNNSPLHF. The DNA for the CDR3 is TGCGCCAGCAGCTCTAGGACGGGAAATAATTCACCCCTCCACTTT.

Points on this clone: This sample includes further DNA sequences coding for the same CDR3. The CDR3 nucleotides read TGTGCCAGTATCAGAGGGGGCTCTGGAAACACCATATATTTT. It specifies CASIRGGSGNTIYF. This rearrangement joins TRBV19 to TRBJ1-3; maybe TRBD1 (6 bases). Trimming cost V 7 bases and J 0 bases, with 10 bases left between them. The CDR3 loop spans 14 amino acids. Germline V gene sequence: CDR1 LNHDA, CDR2 SQIVND (reference sequence).

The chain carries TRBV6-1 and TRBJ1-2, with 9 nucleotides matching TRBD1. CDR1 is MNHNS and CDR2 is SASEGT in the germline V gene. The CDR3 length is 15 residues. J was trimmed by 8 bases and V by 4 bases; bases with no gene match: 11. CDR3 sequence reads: CASSGGTGYGGGYTF. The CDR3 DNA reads TGTGCCAGCAGTGGGGGGACAGGGTACGGTGGCGGCTACACCTTC.

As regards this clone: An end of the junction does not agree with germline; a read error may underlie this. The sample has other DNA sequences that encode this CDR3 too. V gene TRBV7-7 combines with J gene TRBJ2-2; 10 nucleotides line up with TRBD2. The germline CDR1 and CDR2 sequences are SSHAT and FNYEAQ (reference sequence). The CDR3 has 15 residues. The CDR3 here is CASSPSGGNTGELFF. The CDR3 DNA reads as TGTGCTAGCAGCCCTAGCGGGGGGAACACCGGGGAGCTGTTTTTT.

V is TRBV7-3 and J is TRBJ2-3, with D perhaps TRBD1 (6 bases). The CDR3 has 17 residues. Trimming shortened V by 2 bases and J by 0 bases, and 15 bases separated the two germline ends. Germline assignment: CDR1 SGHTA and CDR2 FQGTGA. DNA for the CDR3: TGTGCCAGCAGCTTAGAGTCAGGGGCGCTGAGCACAGATACGCAGTATTTT. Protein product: CASSLESGALSTDTQYF.

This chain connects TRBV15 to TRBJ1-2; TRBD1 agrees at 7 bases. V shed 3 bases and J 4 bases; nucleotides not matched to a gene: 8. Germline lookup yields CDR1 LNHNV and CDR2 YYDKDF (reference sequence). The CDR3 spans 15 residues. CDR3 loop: CATSSRDRVSYGYTF. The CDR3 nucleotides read TGTGCCACCAGCAGCAGAGACAGGGTCTCCTATGGCTACACCTTC.

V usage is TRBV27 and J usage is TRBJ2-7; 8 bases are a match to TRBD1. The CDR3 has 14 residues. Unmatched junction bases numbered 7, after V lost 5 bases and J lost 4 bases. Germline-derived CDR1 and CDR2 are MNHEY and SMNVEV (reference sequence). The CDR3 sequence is CASSLRTGRYEQYF. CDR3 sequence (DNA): TGTGCCAGCAGTCTCCGGACAGGGAGGTACGAGCAGTACTTC.

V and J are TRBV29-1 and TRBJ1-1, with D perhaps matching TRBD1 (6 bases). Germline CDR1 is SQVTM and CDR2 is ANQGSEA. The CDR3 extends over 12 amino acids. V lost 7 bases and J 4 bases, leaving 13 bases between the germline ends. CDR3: CSATRGSTEAFF. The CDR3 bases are TGCAGCGCTACCAGGGGTAGCACTGAAGCTTTCTTT.

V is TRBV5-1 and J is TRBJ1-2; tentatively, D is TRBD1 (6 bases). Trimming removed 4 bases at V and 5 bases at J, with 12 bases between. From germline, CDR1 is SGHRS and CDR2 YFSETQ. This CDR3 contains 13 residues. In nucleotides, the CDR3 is TGCGCCAGCAGCGAAGGGGGAGCATATGGCTACACCTTC. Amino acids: CASSEGGAYGYTF.

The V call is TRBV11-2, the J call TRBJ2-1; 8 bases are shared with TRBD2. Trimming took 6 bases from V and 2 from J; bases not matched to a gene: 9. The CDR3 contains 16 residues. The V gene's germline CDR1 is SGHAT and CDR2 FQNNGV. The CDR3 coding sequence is TGTGCCAGCAGATTCTGGGGAGCGGGGGCCTACAATGAGCAGTTCTTC. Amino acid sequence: CASRFWGAGAYNEQFF.

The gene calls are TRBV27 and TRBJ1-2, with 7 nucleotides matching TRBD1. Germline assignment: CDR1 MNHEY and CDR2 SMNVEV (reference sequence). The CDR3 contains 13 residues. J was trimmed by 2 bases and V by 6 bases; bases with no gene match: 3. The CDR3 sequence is CASRSTGNYGYTF. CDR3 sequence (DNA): TGTGCCAGCAGGTCGACAGGGAACTATGGCTACACCTTC.

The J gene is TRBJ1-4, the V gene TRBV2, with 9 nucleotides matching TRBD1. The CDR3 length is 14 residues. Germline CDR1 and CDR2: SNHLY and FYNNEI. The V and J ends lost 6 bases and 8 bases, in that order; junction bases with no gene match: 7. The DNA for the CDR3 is TGTGCCAGCAGCGACAGGGGGAAACGGGAAAAACTGTTTTTT. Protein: CASSDRGKREKLFF.

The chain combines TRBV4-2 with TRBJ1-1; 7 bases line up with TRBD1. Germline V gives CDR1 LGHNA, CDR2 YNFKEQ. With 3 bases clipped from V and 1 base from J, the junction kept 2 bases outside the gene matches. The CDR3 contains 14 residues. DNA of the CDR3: TGTGCCAGCAGCCAGACAGGGAAGAACACTGAAGCTTTCTTT. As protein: CASSQTGKNTEAFF.

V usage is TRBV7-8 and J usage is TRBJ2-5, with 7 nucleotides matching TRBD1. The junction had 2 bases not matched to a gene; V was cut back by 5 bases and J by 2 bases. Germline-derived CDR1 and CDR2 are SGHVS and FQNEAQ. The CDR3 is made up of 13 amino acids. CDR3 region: CASSLGQQETQYF. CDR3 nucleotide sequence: TGTGCCAGCAGCCTGGGACAGCAAGAGACCCAGTACTTC.

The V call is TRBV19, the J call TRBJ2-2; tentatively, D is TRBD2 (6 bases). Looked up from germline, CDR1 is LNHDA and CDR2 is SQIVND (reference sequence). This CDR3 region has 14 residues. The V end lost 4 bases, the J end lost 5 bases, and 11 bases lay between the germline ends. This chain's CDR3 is CASSTRAGTGELFF. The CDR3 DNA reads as TGTGCCAGTAGTACTAGGGCGGGAACCGGGGAGCTGTTTTTT. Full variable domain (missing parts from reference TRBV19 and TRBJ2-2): DGGITQSPKYLFRKEGQNVTLSCEQNLNHDAMYWYRQDPGQGLRLIYYSQIVNDFQKGDIAEGYSVSREKKESFPLTVTSAQKNPTAFYLCASSTRAGTGELFFGEGSRLTVL.

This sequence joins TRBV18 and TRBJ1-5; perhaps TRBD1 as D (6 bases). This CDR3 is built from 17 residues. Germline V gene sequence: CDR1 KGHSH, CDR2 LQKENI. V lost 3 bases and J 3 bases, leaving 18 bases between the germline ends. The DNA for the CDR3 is TGTGCCAGCTCACCCGCAATAGACAGGATCTCCAATCAGCCCCAGCATTTT. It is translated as CASSPAIDRISNQPQHF.

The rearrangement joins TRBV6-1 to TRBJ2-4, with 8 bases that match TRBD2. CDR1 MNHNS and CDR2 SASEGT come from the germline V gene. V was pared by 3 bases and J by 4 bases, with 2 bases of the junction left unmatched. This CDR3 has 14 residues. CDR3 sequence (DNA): TGTGCCAGCAGTGACCGGGGGGGGAAAAACATTCAGTACTTC. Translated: CASSDRGGKNIQYF.

The CDR3 is CATGATTAYNEQFF. CDR3 bases: TGTGCCACTGGGGCCACCACGGCGTACAATGAGCAGTTCTTC. The V and J genes are TRBV2 and TRBJ2-1, with TRBD1 as a possible D gene (5 bases). CDR1 and CDR2 (germline): SNHLY, FYNNEI. V shed 10 bases and J shed 4 bases, with 17 bases lying between them. The CDR3 has 14 amino acids.